The sequence of this TCR beta chain was determined in a study of cytomegalovirus exposure and HLA in healthy donors (dated by TCRdb to the late 2010s). Regarding the complete study: According to an earlier analysis of 450 to 650 of the donors, some 180 million T cells yielded 120 million or so unique TCR beta sequences and more than 250 Gb of sequence data. An early release covering roughly 600 HLA-typed donors comprised 300 to 350 gigabases of sequencing data and around 86 million unique TCR sequences. The genetic ancestry cluster associated with self-reported Caucasian donors included 70% to 85% of the approximately 410 genotyped donors. The study aimed to test whether signatures of past pathogen exposure could be identified by cataloging public T cell receptors. Using immunosequencing, the study profiled T cell repertoires from 500 to 800 subjects and related those repertoires to cytomegalovirus serostatus. A separate validation cohort of 90 to 150 different subjects was used in addition to the roughly 620-subject first cohort. High-throughput TCR immunosequencing, statistical association of individual TCRs with disease status, and machine learning were combined to predict cytomegalovirus infection status. A later analysis re-examined previously published TCR beta repertoires from 610 or so donors and added high-resolution HLA genotyping to investigate patterns of TCR occurrence. Rather than drawing on any new phenotypic data, the later analysis identified candidate immune exposures from TCR beta sequences and the way those sequences occurred across donors. An earlier analysis of about 600 of the donors used high-throughput TCR beta sequencing to judge whether each TCR beta V gene segment behaved as functional or pseudogenic. Donor age, sex, ethnicity and CMV serostatus were compiled together with the repertoire data. Genome-wide SNP genotypes for about 55% of the roughly 670 donors were used in a later genetic analysis, which treated that subset as a discovery cohort. Every repertoire in the discovery cohort had been generated on one and the same sequencing platform. Class I and class II HLA loci were covered by the typing at four-digit resolution. The number of typed donors differed by locus: roughly 620-640 for A, B, C, DRB1 and DQB1; some 540 for DQA1; approximately 600 for DPA1; and about 450 for DPB1. Roughly 5 DR-DQ haplotypes were handled as single units for association and clustering, since linkage in the cohort was strong. Among 398 genotyped donors of the cohort, an average of approximately 240,000 unique TCR beta nucleotide sequences were sequenced per donor, roughly 20% of them non-productive. What the authors observed across the whole study: The authors suggested that the approach could potentially be extended to other disease states and immunological phenotypes. The classifier was reported to diagnose cytomegalovirus status with high specificity and sensitivity in both the original and validation cohorts. In a later genetic analysis, fewer N-insertions in productive TCRs were reported among donors in an Asian-associated ancestry cluster than the approximately 670-donor mean. In a later analysis, 16,951 TCR beta sequences were associated with specific HLA alleles at a false discovery rate of 0.05. While some public TCRs were present in many individuals, most TCR sequences turned up only very rarely across donors. A group of highly shared sequence variants was considered likely to be a technical artifact of the sequencing pipeline. A total of 150 or so TCR beta chains were listed by the study as associated with cytomegalovirus. In a later analysis, TCR association rates were found to vary across HLA loci, with the most associated TCRs seen for DRB1 alleles and the fewest for HLA-C alleles. Assigning TCR associations to individual alleles was difficult when HLA alleles, especially DR and DQ, strongly co-occurred. Because counts were too low, 15 to 20 rarely observed V segments, including chromosome 9 orphons, were excluded from the earlier analysis of around 640 of the donors. CMV serostatus was the only immune exposure information available for the cohort. HLA typing was unavailable for some donors at each locus, so association tests used only the typed subset. A further reported finding was that TCR beta sequences accurately predicted the HLA-A and HLA-B alleles for most subjects in the first cohort. In vitro tests confirmed that a few of the cytomegalovirus-associated TCR beta chains recognize cytomegalovirus antigens. Some IMGT-functional V segments, including TRBV6-2 and TRBV6-3, could not be distinguished by the 87-base-pair reads and were therefore excluded. In this cohort, only TCR beta chains were sequenced, and detectable features were limited by the absence of alpha or paired-chain data. According to a later analysis, parvovirus B19, influenza, CMV and Epstein-Barr virus appeared linked to several top co-occurrence clusters. Presence/absence analyses assumed roughly uniform sequencing depth across donors, an assumption that may not hold. Broadly in line with IMGT annotations, most TCR beta V segments showed up in productive rearrangements about 87% or about 30% of the time in an earlier analysis of approximately 640 of the donors. Correlated functional status among segregating V segments might reflect linkage disequilibrium, but an unknown experimental factor could not be ruled out. A later analysis found that HLA-associated TCR beta chains were more clonally expanded and had lower generation probabilities than equally common non-associated chains. An association between a missense DCLRE1C variant and V-gene and J-gene trimming of TCR beta chains was found in a later genetic analysis and replicated in an independent cohort. In a later analysis, most CMV-associated TCR beta chains were found to appear HLA-restricted, with HLA associations seemingly driven largely by CMV exposure.

Details on this clone: Its antigen target is currently unknown. The input lacks base qualities; no much larger clone sits a single base away.

The receptor library was made with the immunoSEQ multiplex PCR assay. For the multiplex PCR, a mixture combining 60 forward primers for TCR Vbeta segments and 13 reverse primers for TCR Jbeta segments was used. The CDR3 region of rearranged TCR beta genes was amplified from genomic DNA with a multiplex PCR assay. The Illumina HiSeq System was used to sequence the amplified TCR beta libraries as 87-base-pair reads. The study's processing was this. A later analysis counted 75 million to 100 million unique TCR beta chains across the 550 to 700 repertoires, and approximately 11 million of these chains were shared by at least two donors. A nearest-neighbor algorithm error-corrected the raw reads and collapsed the reads into unique sequences, merging closely related sequences to remove PCR and sequencing errors. V, D and J gene segments were assigned by aligning CDR3 sequences to IMGT reference sequences. For a sequence to be retained, a match of at least six nucleotides to both a V gene segment and a J gene segment was required. Rearrangements were called productive when the CDR3 lacked stop codons and stayed in frame with V and J; all others were non-productive. Following IMGT convention, CDR3 was defined as the stretch from the second conserved V-encoded cysteine up to the conserved J-encoded phenylalanine. Sequences without an unambiguous match to a single V gene segment were excluded from the earlier analysis of several hundred of the donors. An earlier analysis of some 500 of the donors classified V segments as functional when productive rearrangements were above 56.7% and as segregating when the standard deviation between donors was above 5%. A statistical classification framework was built to diagnose cytomegalovirus status from the catalog of TCR beta chain sequences. In a later analysis, V and J genes were assigned by comparing TCR nucleotide sequences against IMGT/GENE-DB human TR gene sequences. A later analysis assigned CDR3 sequences and most-parsimonious VDJ recombination scenarios with the TCRdist pipeline. In a later analysis, each TCR beta chain was defined by its CDR3 amino acid sequence together with its V-gene family, and reads lacking a unique V-gene family were excluded. In a later analysis, 450 to 600 highly shared, low-generation-probability nucleotide sequences were removed to address suspected cross-contamination and a sequencing artifact. A later analysis calculated a clonal expansion index for each public chain from normalized within-repertoire ranks of inferred template counts. Generation probabilities in a later analysis came from a VDJ recombination model fitted to out-of-frame rearrangements, and those results were checked against IGoR. In a later analysis, TCR-TCR, TCR-HLA and TCR-CMV co-occurrence was scored with hypergeometric tests, and a repertoire-size bias correction was applied to TCR pairs. A later analysis estimated false discovery rates by permuting HLA or CMV assignments 20 times. In a later analysis, co-occurring TCRs were grouped using DBSCAN, and TCRdist sequence similarity was added for clustering within HLA-allele-positive subsets. Repertoires with fewer than 30,000 or more than 120,000 public chains, plus five repertoires with anomalous nucleotide sharing, were excluded from co-occurrence clustering. The table comes from immuneACCESS by way of TCRdb, which keeps in-frame sequences with V and J called. Part of the clones is missing from these tables; in studies checked, under half for an unresolved V gene and the rest for unknown reasons. D and trimming come from the DNA, and the V and J calls and clone size come from that table. The sample table shows about 69,000 clones, and around 70% are seen once. The ten largest account for roughly 15% of the sample.

Inclusive of the bounding cysteine and phenylalanine, the CDR3 is 15 residues long. Only the CDR3 portion is preserved as DNA: 45 bases, with reading frame beginning at the first base. Compared with germline, V lacks 7 bases and J lacks 0 bases; bases without a gene match: 8. The CDR1 and CDR2 encoded by the germline V gene are SNHLY and FYNNEI. The cohort was made up of under 800 healthy bone marrow donors. Cohort members were all nominally healthy when sampled, although unrecorded immune exposures were likely present. The donor tested CMV seropositive, placing the donor among the approximately 290 seropositive members of the cohort. A peripheral blood sample was collected from each donor, and TCR beta sequencing was performed on peripheral blood mononuclear cells. The Qiagen DNeasy Blood Extraction Kit was used to extract genomic DNA from the blood cell samples.

The sample comprised PBMCs. This clonotype was obtained from a male donor in good health and CMV-seropositive. This sequence uses TRBV2 and TRBJ1-1; 7 junctional bases match TRBD1. The DNA is TGTGCCAGCAAGGGGGCGAGCACCTTGAACACTGAAGCTTTCTTT. The translation is CASKGASTLNTEAFF. Full variable domain (CDR3 extended with the reference TRBV2 and TRBJ1-1 proteins): EPEVTQTPSHQVTQMGQEVILRCVPISNHLYFYWYRQILGQKVEFLVSFYNNEISEKSEIFDDQFSVERPDGSNFTLKIRSTKLEDSAMYFCASKGASTLNTEAFFGQGTRLTVV.